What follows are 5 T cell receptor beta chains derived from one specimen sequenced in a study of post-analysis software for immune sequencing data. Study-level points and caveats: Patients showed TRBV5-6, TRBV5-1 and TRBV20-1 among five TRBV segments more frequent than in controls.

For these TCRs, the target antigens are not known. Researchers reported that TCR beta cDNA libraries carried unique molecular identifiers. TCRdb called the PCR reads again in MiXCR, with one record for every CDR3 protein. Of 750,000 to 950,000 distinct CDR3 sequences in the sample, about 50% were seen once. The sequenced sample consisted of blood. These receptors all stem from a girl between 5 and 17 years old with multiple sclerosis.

CDR3 DNA: TGTGCCAGCAGCCAAGATAACATTGGCGGCTACACCTTC. It specifies CASSQDNIGGYTF. The V call is TRBV3-1, the J call TRBJ1-2; D gene uncertain. Trimming removed 0 bases from V and 8 bases from J, with 10 bases in between. This CDR3 has 13 residues. In germline, CDR1 is LGHDT, CDR2 YNNKEL (reference sequence).

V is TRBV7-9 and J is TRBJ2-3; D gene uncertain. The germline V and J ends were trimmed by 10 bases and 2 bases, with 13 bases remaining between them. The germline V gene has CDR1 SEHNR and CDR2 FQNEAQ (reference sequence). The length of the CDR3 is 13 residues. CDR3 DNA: TGTGCCACTTCGCGACCAGACACAGATACGCAGTATTTT. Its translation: CATSRPDTDTQYF.

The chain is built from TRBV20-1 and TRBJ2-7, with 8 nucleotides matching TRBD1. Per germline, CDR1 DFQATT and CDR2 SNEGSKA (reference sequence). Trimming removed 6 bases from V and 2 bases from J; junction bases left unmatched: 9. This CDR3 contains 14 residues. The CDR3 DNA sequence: TGCAGTGCAAGGCCTGGACAGGGAACCTACGAGCAGTACTTC. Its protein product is CSARPGQGTYEQYF.

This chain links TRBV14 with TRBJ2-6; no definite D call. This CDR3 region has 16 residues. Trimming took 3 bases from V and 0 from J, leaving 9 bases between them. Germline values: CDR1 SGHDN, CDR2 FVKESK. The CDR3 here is CASSQGSRSGANVLTF. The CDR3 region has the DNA TGTGCCAGCAGCCAGGGCAGCCGCTCTGGGGCCAACGTCCTGACTTTC.

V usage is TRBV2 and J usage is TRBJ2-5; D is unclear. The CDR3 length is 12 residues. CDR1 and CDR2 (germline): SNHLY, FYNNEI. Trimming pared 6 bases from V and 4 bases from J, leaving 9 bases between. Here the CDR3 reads CASSKTRETQYF. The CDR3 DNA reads TGTGCCAGCAGCAAGACTCGAGAGACCCAGTACTTC.